Listed here are 10 T cell receptor beta chains from one sample, sequenced in a study of control samples from healthy donors and cancer patients. Using immunoSEQ multiplex PCR, the repertoire was profiled, and TCRdb retains in-frame clones only, with some absent. Here the sample spans some 95,000 clones, 79% being singletons. Sequenced input: blood. The receptors were sampled from a woman in her 30s in good health.

The V call is TRBV11-2, the J call TRBJ2-4; D may be TRBD2 (5 bases). CDR1 is SGHAT, CDR2 FQNNGV, per germline. The CDR3 totals 15 residues. V was cut by 0 bases and J by 0 bases, with 6 bases left in between. CDR3 residues: CASSLDGVAKNIQYF. The DNA for the CDR3 is TGTGCCAGCAGCTTAGACGGGGTAGCCAAAAACATTCAGTACTTC. The full variable domain, completed using reference TRBV11-2 and TRBJ2-4, is EAGVAQSPRYKIIEKRQSVAFWCNPISGHATLYWYQQILGQGPKLLIQFQNNGVVDDSQLPKDRFSAERLKGVDSTLKIQPAKLEDSAVYLCASSLDGVAKNIQYFGAGTRLSVL.

V is TRBV5-1 and J is TRBJ2-5; 7 bases are a match to TRBD2. This CDR3 has 15 amino acids. J was trimmed by 1 base and V by 4 bases; bases with no gene match: 7. The germline CDR1 and CDR2 sequences are SGHRS and YFSETQ. The CDR3 bases are TGCGCCAGCAGCATAATACCGGGGGGCCAAGAGACCCAGTACTTC. Translated: CASSIIPGGQETQYF.

The V call is TRBV6-5, the J call TRBJ1-2; the D gene is possibly TRBD1 (6 bases). Deletions cut 8 bases from V and 9 bases from J, with 19 bases between. The CDR3 extends over 13 amino acids. CDR1 is MNHEY and CDR2 is SVGAGI in the germline V gene. The CDR3 region has the DNA TGTGCCAGCCGGGGGCAGGGCCATGGTCGCTACACCTTC. It codes for CASRGQGHGRYTF.

There are a few counts of this clone. The chain uses TRBV5-6 and TRBJ1-2; no clear D gene. CDR1 is SGHDT, CDR2 YYEEEE, per germline. The CDR3 loop spans 12 amino acids. Between the trimmed V and J ends, which lost 0 bases and 4 bases, there was a span of 4 bases. The CDR3 loop is CASSLGGYGYTF. The CDR3 coding sequence is TGTGCCAGCAGCTTGGGAGGCTATGGCTACACCTTC. Together with reference TRBV5-6 and TRBJ1-2, the CDR3 gives the full variable domain: DAGVTQSPTHLIKTRGQQVTLRCSPKSGHDTVSWYQQALGQGPQFIFQYYEEEERQRGNFPDRFSGHQFPNYSSELNVNALLLGDSALYLCASSLGGYGYTFGSGTRLTVV.

The rearrangement joins TRBV7-2 to TRBJ1-6, with 11 bases aligning to TRBD1. The junction had 6 bases not matched to a gene; V was cut back by 4 bases and J by 10 bases. The CDR3 runs 15 residues. CDR1 SGHTA and CDR2 FQGNSA come from the germline V gene. The CDR3: CASSSGQGAVSPLHF. The DNA of the CDR3 is TGTGCCAGCAGCTCCGGACAGGGGGCGGTATCACCCCTCCACTTT.

The chain combines TRBV18 with TRBJ2-1; TRBD1 aligns across 8 bases. The CDR3 is 13 residues long. Germline CDR1 and CDR2: KGHSH and LQKENI. V dropped 4 bases and J dropped 6; count of bases not matched to a gene: 2. In DNA form, the CDR3 reads TGTGCCAGCTCACGCGGACAGGGCAATGAGCAGTTCTTC. It is translated as CASSRGQGNEQFF.

CDR3 nucleotide sequence: TGTGCCAGCAGCTTAGCAGGGAGCTCCTACGAGCAGTACTTC. Protein sequence: CASSLAGSSYEQYF. J is TRBJ2-7 and V is TRBV7-8, with TRBD2 as a possible D gene (5 bases). Germline CDR1 reads SGHVS; CDR2 reads FQNEAQ. The ends were cut back, 0 bases at V and 0 bases at J, with 6 bases in the middle. This CDR3 is 14 amino acids long.

The chain carries TRBV30 and TRBJ1-6; D not certain. The CDR3 sequence is 12 residues long. Germline CDR1 and CDR2: GTSNPN and SVGIG (reference sequence). V dropped 2 bases and J dropped 7 bases, with 6 bases sitting between them. The CDR3 loop is CAWSLRNSPLHF. The DNA of the CDR3 is TGTGCCTGGAGTTTAAGAAATTCACCCCTCCACTTT.

The chain combines TRBV19 with TRBJ2-2; D possibly corresponds to TRBD2 (5 bases). V lost 1 base, J lost 5 bases, and 11 bases lay in between. CDR1 is LNHDA, CDR2 SQIVND, per germline (reference sequence). CDR3 size: 15 residues. The CDR3 protein is CASSIAFPGTGELFF. CDR3 sequence (DNA): TGTGCCAGTAGTATAGCTTTCCCGGGGACCGGGGAGCTGTTTTTT.

V usage is TRBV7-2 and J usage is TRBJ2-1; D is undetermined. Trimming took 4 bases from V and 0 from J, leaving 10 bases between them. CDR1 and CDR2 from the germline V gene are SGHTA and FQGNSA. The CDR3 runs 15 residues. As DNA, the CDR3 is TGTGCCAGCAGCTATTCTTATAGCTCCTACAATGAGCAGTTCTTC. Translating it yields CASSYSYSSYNEQFF.